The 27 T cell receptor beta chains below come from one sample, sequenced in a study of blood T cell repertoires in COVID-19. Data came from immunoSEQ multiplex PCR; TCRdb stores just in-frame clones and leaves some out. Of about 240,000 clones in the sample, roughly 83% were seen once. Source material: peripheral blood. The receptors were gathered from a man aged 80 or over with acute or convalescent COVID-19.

This chain's CDR3 is CASSQRQTGELFF. CDR3 DNA sequence: TGTGCCAGCAGCCAAAGACAAACCGGGGAGCTGTTTTTT. The chain carries TRBV11-2 and TRBJ2-2, with unresolved D. The CDR3 consists of 13 residues. CDR1 is SGHAT, CDR2 FQNNGV, per germline. V gave up 5 bases and J gave up 5 bases, with 9 bases separating them. Full variable domain (missing parts from reference TRBV11-2 and TRBJ2-2): EAGVAQSPRYKIIEKRQSVAFWCNPISGHATLYWYQQILGQGPKLLIQFQNNGVVDDSQLPKDRFSAERLKGVDSTLKIQPAKLEDSAVYLCASSQRQTGELFFGEGSRLTVL.

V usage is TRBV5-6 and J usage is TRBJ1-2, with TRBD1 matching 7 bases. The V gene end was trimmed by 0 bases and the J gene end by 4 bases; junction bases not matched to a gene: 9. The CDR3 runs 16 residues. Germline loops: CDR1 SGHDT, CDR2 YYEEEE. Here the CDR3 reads CASSLGTGGPSYGYTF. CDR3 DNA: TGTGCCAGCAGCTTGGGGACAGGTGGTCCCTCCTATGGCTACACCTTC.

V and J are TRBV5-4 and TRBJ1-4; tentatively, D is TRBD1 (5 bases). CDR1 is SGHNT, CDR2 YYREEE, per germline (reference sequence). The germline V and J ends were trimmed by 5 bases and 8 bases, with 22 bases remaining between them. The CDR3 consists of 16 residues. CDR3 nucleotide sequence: TGTGCCAGCAGTCGTACCCCCGGACAACCGGAAGAAAAACTGTTTTTT. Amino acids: CASSRTPGQPEEKLFF.

Written as DNA, the CDR3 is TGTGCCAGCTCCCAGGGACAGGGGTCCCCCTACGAGCAGTACTTC. Translating gives CASSQGQGSPYEQYF. The chain carries TRBV18 and TRBJ2-7, with TRBD1 identical over 10 bases. The germline gives CDR1 KGHSH, CDR2 LQKENI. There are 15 residues in the CDR3. V dropped 6 bases and J dropped 2; count of bases not matched to a gene: 7.

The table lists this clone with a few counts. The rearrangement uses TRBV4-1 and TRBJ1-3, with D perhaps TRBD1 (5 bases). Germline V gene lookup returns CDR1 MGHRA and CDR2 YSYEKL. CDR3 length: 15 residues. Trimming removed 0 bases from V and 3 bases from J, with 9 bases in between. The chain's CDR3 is CASSQDPGVGNTIYF. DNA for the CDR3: TGCGCCAGCAGCCAAGACCCGGGGGTTGGAAACACCATATATTTT.

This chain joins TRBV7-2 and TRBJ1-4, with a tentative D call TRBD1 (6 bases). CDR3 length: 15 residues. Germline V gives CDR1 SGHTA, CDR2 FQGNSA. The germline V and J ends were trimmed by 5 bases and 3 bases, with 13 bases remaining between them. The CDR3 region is CASSPRTGPNEKLFF. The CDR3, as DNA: TGTGCCAGCAGCCCCCGCACAGGGCCTAATGAAAAACTGTTTTTT.

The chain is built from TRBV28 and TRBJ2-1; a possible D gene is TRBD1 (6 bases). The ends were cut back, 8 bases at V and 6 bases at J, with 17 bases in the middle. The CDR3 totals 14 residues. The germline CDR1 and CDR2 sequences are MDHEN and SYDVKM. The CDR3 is CASHNRAAVNEQFF. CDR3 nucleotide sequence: TGTGCCAGCCATAACAGGGCCGCCGTCAATGAGCAGTTCTTC.

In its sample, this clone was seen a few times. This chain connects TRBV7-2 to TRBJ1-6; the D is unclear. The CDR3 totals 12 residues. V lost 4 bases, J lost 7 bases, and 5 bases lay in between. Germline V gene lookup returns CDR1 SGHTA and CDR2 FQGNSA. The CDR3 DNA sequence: TGTGCCAGCAGCTCGGGGAATTCACCCCTCCACTTT. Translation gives CASSSGNSPLHF.

The CDR3 sequence: CASSLDWAGELFF. The CDR3 coding sequence is TGTGCCAGCAGCCTAGACTGGGCCGGGGAGCTGTTTTTT. The chain uses TRBV28 and TRBJ2-2; no firm D call. With 6 bases removed from V and 6 bases from J, the gap between germline ends came to 11 bases. This CDR3 is built from 13 residues. The germline V gene encodes CDR1 MDHEN and CDR2 SYDVKM.

The DNA of the CDR3 is TGTGCCAGCAGCCACAGGGACGCTGGAAACACCATATATTTT. It translates to CASSHRDAGNTIYF. The V gene is TRBV7-9, the J gene TRBJ1-3; possibly TRBD1 for D (6 bases). Germline V gene data show CDR1 as SEHNR and CDR2 as FQNEAQ (reference sequence). Trimming shortened V by 5 bases and J by 2 bases, and 10 bases separated the two germline ends. CDR3 length: 14 amino acids.

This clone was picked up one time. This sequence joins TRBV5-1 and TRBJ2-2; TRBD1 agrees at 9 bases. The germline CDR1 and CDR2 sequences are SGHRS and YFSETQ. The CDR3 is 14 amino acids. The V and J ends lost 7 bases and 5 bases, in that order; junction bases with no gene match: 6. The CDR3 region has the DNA TGCGCCAGCGGGACAGGGATATGGACCGGGGAGCTGTTTTTT. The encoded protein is CASGTGIWTGELFF.

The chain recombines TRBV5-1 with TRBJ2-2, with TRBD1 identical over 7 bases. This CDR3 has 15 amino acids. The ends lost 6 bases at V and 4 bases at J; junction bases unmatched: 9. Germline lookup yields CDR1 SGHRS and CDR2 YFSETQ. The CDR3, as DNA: TGCGCCAGCAACCCCGCGACAGGGCGCACCGGGGAGCTGTTTTTT. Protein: CASNPATGRTGELFF.

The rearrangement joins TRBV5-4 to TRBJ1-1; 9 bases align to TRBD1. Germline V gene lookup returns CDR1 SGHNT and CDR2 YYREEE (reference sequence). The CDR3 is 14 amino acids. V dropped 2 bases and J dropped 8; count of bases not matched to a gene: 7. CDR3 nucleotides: TGTGCCAGCAGCTTAGAACAGGGGGCCTTAGAAGCTTTCTTT. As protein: CASSLEQGALEAFF.

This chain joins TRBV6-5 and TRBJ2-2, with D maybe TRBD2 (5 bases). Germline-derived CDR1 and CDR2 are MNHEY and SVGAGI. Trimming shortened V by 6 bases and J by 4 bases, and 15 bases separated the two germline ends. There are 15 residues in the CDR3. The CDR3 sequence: CASSSSGRGTGELFF. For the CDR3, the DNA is TGTGCCAGCAGCTCTAGTGGGAGAGGCACCGGGGAGCTGTTTTTT.

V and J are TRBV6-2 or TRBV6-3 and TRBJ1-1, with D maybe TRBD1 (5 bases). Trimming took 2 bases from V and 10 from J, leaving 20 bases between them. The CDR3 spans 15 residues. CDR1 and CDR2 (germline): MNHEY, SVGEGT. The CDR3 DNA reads TGTGCCAGCAGTTACCGGGTAGCGGCACGGGGCGTAGCTTTCTTT. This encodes CASSYRVAARGVAFF.

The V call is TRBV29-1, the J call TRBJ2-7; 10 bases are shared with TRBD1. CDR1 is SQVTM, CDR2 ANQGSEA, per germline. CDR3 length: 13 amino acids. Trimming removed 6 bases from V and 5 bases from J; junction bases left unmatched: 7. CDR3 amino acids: CSVSGQGMNEQYF. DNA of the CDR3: TGCAGCGTCTCGGGACAGGGGATGAACGAGCAGTACTTC.

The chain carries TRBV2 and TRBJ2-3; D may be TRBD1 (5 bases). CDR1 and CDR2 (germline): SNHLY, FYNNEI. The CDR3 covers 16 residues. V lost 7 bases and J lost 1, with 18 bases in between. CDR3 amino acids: CASKGAMRYRTDTQYF. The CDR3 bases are TGTGCCAGCAAAGGGGCCATGCGGTACCGCACAGATACGCAGTATTTT.

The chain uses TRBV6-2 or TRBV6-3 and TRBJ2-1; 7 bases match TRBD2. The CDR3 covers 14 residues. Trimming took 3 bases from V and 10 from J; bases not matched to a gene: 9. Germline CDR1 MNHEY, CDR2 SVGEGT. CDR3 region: CASSYRAGSGEQFF. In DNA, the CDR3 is TGTGCCAGCAGTTATCGAGCGGGATCCGGGGAGCAGTTCTTC.

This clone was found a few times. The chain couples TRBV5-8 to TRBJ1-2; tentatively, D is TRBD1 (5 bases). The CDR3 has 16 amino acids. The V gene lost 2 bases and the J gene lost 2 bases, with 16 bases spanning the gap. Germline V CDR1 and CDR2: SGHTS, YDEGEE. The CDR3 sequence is CASSFRFVGGNYGYTF. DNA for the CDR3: TGTGCCAGCAGCTTTAGGTTTGTCGGGGGGAACTATGGCTACACCTTC. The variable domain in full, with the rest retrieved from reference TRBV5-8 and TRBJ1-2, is EAGVTQSPTHLIKTRGQQATLRCSPISGHTSVYWYQQALGLGLQFLLWYDEGEERNRGNFPPRFSGRQFPNYSSELNVNALELEDSALYLCASSFRFVGGNYGYTFGSGTRLTVV.

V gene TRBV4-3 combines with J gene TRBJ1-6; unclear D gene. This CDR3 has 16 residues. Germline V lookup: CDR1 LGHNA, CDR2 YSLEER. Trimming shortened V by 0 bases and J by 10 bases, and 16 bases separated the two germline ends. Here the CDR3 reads CASSQEAGIGKSPLHF. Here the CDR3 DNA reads TGCGCCAGCAGCCAAGAAGCCGGGATTGGAAAGTCACCCCTCCACTTT.

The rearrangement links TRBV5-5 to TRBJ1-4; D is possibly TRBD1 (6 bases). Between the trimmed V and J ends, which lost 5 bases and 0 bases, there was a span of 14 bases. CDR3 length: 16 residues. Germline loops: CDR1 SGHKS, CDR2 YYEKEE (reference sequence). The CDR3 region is CASSSGHPATNEKLFF. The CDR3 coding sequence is TGTGCCAGCAGTTCGGGACACCCTGCAACTAATGAAAAACTGTTTTTT. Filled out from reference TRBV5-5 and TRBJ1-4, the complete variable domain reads DAGVTQSPTHLIKTRGQQVTLRCSPISGHKSVSWYQQVLGQGPQFIFQYYEKEERGRGNFPDRFSARQFPNYSSELNVNALLLGDSALYLCASSSGHPATNEKLFFGSGTQLSVL.

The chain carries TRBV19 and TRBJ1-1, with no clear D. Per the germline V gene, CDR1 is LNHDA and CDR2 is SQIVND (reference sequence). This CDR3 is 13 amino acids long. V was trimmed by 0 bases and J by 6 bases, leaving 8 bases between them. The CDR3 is CASSIDWAPEAFF. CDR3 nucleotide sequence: TGTGCCAGTAGTATAGATTGGGCACCTGAAGCTTTCTTT.

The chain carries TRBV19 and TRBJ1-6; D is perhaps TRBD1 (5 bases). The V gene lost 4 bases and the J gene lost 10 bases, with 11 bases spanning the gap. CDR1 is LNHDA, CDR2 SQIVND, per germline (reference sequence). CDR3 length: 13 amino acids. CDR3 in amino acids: CASSSGGGSPLHF. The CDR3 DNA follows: TGTGCCAGTAGTAGCGGGGGTGGATCACCCCTCCACTTT.

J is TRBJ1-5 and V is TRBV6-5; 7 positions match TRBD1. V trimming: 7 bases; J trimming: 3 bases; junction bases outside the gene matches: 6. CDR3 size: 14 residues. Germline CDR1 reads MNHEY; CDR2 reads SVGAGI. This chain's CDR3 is CASNQDRVNQPQHF. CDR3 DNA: TGTGCCAGCAACCAAGACAGGGTCAATCAGCCCCAGCATTTT.

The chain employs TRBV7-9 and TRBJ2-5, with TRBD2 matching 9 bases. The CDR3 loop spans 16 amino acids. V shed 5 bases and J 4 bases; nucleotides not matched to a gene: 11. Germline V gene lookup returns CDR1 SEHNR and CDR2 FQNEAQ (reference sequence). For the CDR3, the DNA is TGTGCCAGCAGCCCTTCTAGCGGGGACCGGTCAGAGACCCAGTACTTC. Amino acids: CASSPSSGDRSETQYF.

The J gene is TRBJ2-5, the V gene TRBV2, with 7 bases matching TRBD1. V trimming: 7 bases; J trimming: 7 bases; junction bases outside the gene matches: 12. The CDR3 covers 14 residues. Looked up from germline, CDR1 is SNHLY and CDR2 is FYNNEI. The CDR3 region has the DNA TGTGCCAGCAATGGTAGGACAGGCGCTGTGACCCAGTACTTC. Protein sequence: CASNGRTGAVTQYF.

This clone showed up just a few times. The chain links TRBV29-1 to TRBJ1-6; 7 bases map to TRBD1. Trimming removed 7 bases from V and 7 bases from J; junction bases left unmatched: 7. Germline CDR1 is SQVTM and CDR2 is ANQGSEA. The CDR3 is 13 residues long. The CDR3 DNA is TGCAGCGCCTCGGACAGGCAAAATTCACCCCTCCACTTT. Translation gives CSASDRQNSPLHF.